Below, 3 T cell receptor beta chains from the same sample are listed, as sequenced in a study of shared clonotypes between healthy human individuals. Only in-frame clones appear in the TCRdb table, and some are missing; sequencing was by immunoSEQ multiplex PCR. The sample contains approximately 2.1 million clones, more than 85% of which appear only once. Sequences were obtained from naive CD4+ T cells from PBMCs. The sample's subset: CD45RA+ positively selected. The source of these receptors is a man aged 18 to 29 in good health. Some clones in this sample may be carry-over from other donors' samples.

The genes are TRBV7-9 and TRBJ2-5, with a tentative D call TRBD1 (6 bases). Germline CDR1 reads SEHNR; CDR2 reads FQNEAQ (reference sequence). V was cut by 5 bases and J by 3 bases, with 22 bases left in between. CDR3 length: 17 residues. The CDR3 sequence is CASSEWGSGRGEETQYF. CDR3 DNA sequence: TGTGCCAGCAGCGAGTGGGGTTCGGGCAGGGGAGAAGAGACCCAGTACTTC.

This chain joins TRBV6-1 and TRBJ1-1; D remains ambiguous. V lost 2 bases and J 8 bases, leaving 9 bases between the germline ends. From germline, CDR1 is MNHNS and CDR2 SASEGT. This CDR3 region has 12 residues. The CDR3 sequence: CASSEYGREAFF. In nucleotides, the CDR3 is TGTGCCAGCAGTGAATACGGGAGAGAAGCTTTCTTT.

Only a few counts were recorded for this clone. Written as DNA, the CDR3 is TGTGCCTGGAGTCGGTTGGGGACTGAAGCTTTCTTT. Its translation: CAWSRLGTEAFF. The chain uses TRBV30 and TRBJ1-1; D is unresolved. Between the trimmed V and J ends, which lost 2 bases and 5 bases, there was a span of 9 bases. This CDR3 is built from 12 residues. From germline, CDR1 is GTSNPN and CDR2 SVGIG (reference sequence).